This T cell receptor beta chain was sequenced in a study of T cells in Graves' hyperthyroidism and ophthalmopathy. The study's findings and limits: Researchers found most expanded thyroid clonotypes above 0.001 in blood as well.

CDR3 size: 11 residues. Germline V gene lookup returns CDR1 SQVTM and CDR2 ANQGSEA. V was clipped by 5 bases and J by 4 bases, with 7 bases between them. As regards this clonotype: Its target is unknown.

RNA transcripts provided the source from which TCR beta CDR3 regions were amplified. The primer set for the first-round RT-PCR of the TCR CDR3 was HTBI. TCRdb reanalysed the multiplex PCR reads using MiXCR and keeps one entry per CDR3 protein. The data show over 400,000 distinct CDR3 sequences, approximately 23% seen once. This chain connects TRBV29-1 to TRBJ2-3; the D is unclear. The sample taken for sequencing was blood. This TCR was recovered from a woman in her seventies with Graves' ophthalmopathy. DNA for the CDR3: TGCAGCGTTAAGGACCCAGATACGCAGTATTTT. The encoded protein is CSVKDPDTQYF.